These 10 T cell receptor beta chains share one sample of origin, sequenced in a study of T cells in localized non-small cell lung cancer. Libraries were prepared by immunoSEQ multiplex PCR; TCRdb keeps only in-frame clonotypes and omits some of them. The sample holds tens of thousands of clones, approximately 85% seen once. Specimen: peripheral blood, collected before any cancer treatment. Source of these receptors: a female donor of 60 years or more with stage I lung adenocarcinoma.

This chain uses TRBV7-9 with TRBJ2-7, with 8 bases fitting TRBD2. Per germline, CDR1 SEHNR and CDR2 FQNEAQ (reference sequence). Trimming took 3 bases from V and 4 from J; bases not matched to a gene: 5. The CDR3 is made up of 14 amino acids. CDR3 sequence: CASSFASGWYEQYF. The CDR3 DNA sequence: TGTGCCAGCAGCTTCGCTAGCGGGTGGTACGAGCAGTACTTC.

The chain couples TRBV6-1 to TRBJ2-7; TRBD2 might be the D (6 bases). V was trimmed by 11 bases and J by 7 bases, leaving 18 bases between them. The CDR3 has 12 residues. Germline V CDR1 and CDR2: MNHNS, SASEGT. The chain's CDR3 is CAAGLQLGEQYF. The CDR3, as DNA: TGTGCCGCGGGACTCCAACTGGGAGAGCAGTACTTC.

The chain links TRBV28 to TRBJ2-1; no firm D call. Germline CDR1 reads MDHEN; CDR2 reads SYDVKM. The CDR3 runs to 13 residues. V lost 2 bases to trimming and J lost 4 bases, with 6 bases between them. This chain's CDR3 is CASSLVGYNEQFF. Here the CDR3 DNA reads TGTGCCAGCAGTTTAGTGGGATACAATGAGCAGTTCTTC.

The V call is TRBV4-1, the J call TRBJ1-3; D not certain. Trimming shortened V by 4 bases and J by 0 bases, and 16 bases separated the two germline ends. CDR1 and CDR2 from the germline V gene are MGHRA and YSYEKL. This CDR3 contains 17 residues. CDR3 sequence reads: CASSREGGLNSGNTIYF. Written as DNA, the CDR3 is TGCGCCAGCAGCCGAGAAGGAGGACTGAACTCTGGAAACACCATATATTTT.

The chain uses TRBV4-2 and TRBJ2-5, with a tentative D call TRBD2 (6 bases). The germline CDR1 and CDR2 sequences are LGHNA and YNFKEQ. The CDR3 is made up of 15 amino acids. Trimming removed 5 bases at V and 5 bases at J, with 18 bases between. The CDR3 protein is CASSYEIGRGETQYF. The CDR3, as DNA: TGTGCCAGCAGCTATGAGATCGGGAGAGGGGAGACCCAGTACTTC.

CDR3 nucleotide sequence: TGCAGCGCTAACCGGGACCAACGGGGTGAGCAGTTCTTC. Its protein product is CSANRDQRGEQFF. This sequence joins TRBV29-1 and TRBJ2-1; D may be TRBD1 or TRBD2 (5 bases each). In germline, CDR1 is SQVTM, CDR2 ANQGSEA. The CDR3 sequence is 13 residues long. Trimming left V 7 bases short and J 9 bases short, with 19 bases between.

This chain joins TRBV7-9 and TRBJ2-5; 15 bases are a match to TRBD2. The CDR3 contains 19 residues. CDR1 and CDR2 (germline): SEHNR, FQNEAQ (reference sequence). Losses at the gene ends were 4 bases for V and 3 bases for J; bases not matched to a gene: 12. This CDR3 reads CASSWWTSGRAYSKETQYF. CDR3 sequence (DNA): TGTGCCAGCAGCTGGTGGACTAGCGGGAGGGCTTATTCCAAAGAGACCCAGTACTTC.

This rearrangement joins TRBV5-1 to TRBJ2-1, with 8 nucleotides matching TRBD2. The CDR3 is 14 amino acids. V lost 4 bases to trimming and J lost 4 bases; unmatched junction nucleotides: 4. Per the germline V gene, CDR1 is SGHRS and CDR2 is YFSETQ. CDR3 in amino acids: CASSQLAAYNEQFF. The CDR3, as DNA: TGCGCCAGCAGCCAACTAGCGGCGTACAATGAGCAGTTCTTC.

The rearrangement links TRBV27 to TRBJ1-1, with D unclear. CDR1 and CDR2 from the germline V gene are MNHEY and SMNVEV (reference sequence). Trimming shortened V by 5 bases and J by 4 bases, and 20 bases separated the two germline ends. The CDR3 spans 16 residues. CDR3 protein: CASSPRSGLVSTEAFF. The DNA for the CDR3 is TGTGCCAGCAGTCCGAGGTCTGGGTTGGTGAGCACTGAAGCTTTCTTT.

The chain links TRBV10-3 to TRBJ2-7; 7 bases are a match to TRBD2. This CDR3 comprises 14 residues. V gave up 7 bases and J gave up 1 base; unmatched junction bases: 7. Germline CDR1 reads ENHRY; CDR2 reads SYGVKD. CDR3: CAIKEASGSYEQYF. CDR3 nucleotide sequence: TGTGCCATCAAAGAGGCTAGCGGTTCCTACGAGCAGTACTTC.